A single sample gave rise to the 7 T cell receptor beta chains below, sequenced in a study of cytomegalovirus exposure and HLA in healthy donors (dated by TCRdb to about 2017). The protocol used for the library was the immunoSEQ multiplex PCR assay. The immuneACCESS repertoire file appears here via TCRdb, limited to in-frame rearrangements. These files lack a portion of the clones; in checked studies, under half of the deficit traces to unresolved V genes, and the cause of the others is not known. The sample table contains about 84,000 clones; only one count was recorded for just over 90% of them. The ten biggest clones cover around 2.1% of the sample. The source material was PBMCs. The receptors come from a man aged 30 to 45 in good health and CMV-seronegative.

This chain links TRBV15 with TRBJ2-5, with TRBD2 matching 9 bases. This CDR3 has 15 residues. Germline V gene data show CDR1 as LNHNV and CDR2 as YYDKDF (reference sequence). V shed 5 bases, J shed 2 bases, and the junction held 6 bases outside the gene matches. This chain's CDR3 is CATSGGSGRQETQYF. The CDR3 DNA reads TGTGCCACCAGCGGGGGTAGCGGGAGACAAGAGACCCAGTACTTC.

This CDR3 reads CASSPAGNQPQHF. The CDR3, as DNA: TGTGCCAGCAGCCCCGCAGGGAATCAGCCCCAGCATTTT. The chain uses TRBV7-9 and TRBJ1-5; D possibly corresponds to TRBD1 (5 bases). Germline assignment: CDR1 SEHNR and CDR2 FQNEAQ (reference sequence). The CDR3 contains 13 residues. Trimming removed 5 bases at V and 4 bases at J, with 9 bases between.

The genes are TRBV4-1 and TRBJ2-7; tentatively, D is TRBD1 (6 bases). CDR1 and CDR2 from the germline V gene are MGHRA and YSYEKL. The CDR3 covers 16 residues. Trimming left V 4 bases short and J 0 bases short, with 16 bases between. The CDR3 loop reads CASSPGTGSISYEQYF. CDR3 nucleotides: TGCGCCAGCAGCCCGGGTACAGGGTCGATCTCCTACGAGCAGTACTTC.

The chain carries TRBV29-1 and TRBJ2-7, with a weak D call TRBD1 (6 bases). The germline CDR1 and CDR2 sequences are SQVTM and ANQGSEA. V shed 4 bases and J shed 5 bases, with 15 bases lying between them. This CDR3 contains 13 residues. CDR3 loop: CSVGRQGIHEQYF. In nucleotides, the CDR3 is TGCAGCGTTGGGCGGCAGGGGATACACGAGCAGTACTTC.

The chain employs TRBV19 and TRBJ2-2, with a weak D call TRBD1 (5 bases). Trimming stripped 6 bases from V and 7 bases from J, with 9 bases between. The germline gives CDR1 LNHDA, CDR2 SQIVND (reference sequence). The CDR3 is 12 amino acids. The CDR3 coding sequence is TGTGCCAGTAGCTCAGGGATCGGGGAGCTGTTTTTT. It is translated as CASSSGIGELFF.

The J gene is TRBJ2-1, the V gene TRBV11-2; D remains ambiguous. The V end lost 2 bases, the J end lost 7 bases, and 12 bases lay between the germline ends. The CDR3 runs 14 residues. Germline CDR1 is SGHAT and CDR2 is FQNNGV. CDR3 DNA: TGTGCCAGCAGCTTATGGTCTACTCCTAATGAGCAGTTCTTC. Amino acids: CASSLWSTPNEQFF.

The V and J genes are TRBV6-5 and TRBJ2-5, with D possibly TRBD2 on 6 matching bases. Trimming left V 3 bases short and J 5 bases short, with 16 bases between. Germline V gene sequence: CDR1 MNHEY, CDR2 SVGAGI. The CDR3 is 15 residues long. As DNA, the CDR3 is TGTGCCAGCAGTTATTTGCTAGGCGCGGGGGAGACCCAGTACTTC. This sequence encodes CASSYLLGAGETQYF.